These 9 T cell receptor beta chains were all obtained from the same sample, sequenced in a study of vaccination effects on CD4 cells after COVID-19. Assay used: immunoSEQ multiplex PCR; TCRdb lists only in-frame clones, some missing. The sample lists about 74,000 clones, around 77% occurring once. Once cultured for roughly nine days, the cells underwent separation to obtain CD4+ T cells. Their antigens remain unidentified. The sequencing here drew on CD4+ T cells from PBMCs cultured without peptide, taken before COVID-19 vaccination. Every receptor here comes from a human donor who received a COVID-19 vaccine.

This clone was seen a few times. This chain links TRBV5-6 with TRBJ1-1; TRBD1 agrees at 7 bases. V shed 4 bases, J shed 4 bases, and the junction held 10 bases outside the gene matches. Germline V lookup: CDR1 SGHDT, CDR2 YYEEEE. The CDR3 length is 15 residues. CDR3 loop: CASSRLDRESTEAFF. As DNA, the CDR3 is TGTGCCAGCAGCCGTTTAGACAGGGAGAGCACTGAAGCTTTCTTT.

The chain carries TRBV5-1 and TRBJ2-5; the D gene is possibly TRBD1 (6 bases). The CDR3 is 16 amino acids. Deletions cut 4 bases from V and 1 base from J, with 17 bases between. Germline V CDR1 and CDR2: SGHRS, YFSETQ. The CDR3 protein is CASSRSDSGSQETQYF. The CDR3 bases are TGCGCCAGCAGCCGATCGGACAGTGGGAGCCAAGAGACCCAGTACTTC.

The chain recombines TRBV3-1 (or the pseudogene TRBV3-2) with TRBJ1-3; TRBD1 agrees at 7 bases. The CDR3 consists of 16 residues. The germline V gene has CDR1 LGHDT and CDR2 YNNKEL (reference sequence). J gave up 0 bases and V 4 bases, and 6 bases lay outside the gene matches. The CDR3 sequence: CASSLQTGTSGNTIYF. The CDR3 nucleotides read TGTGCCAGCAGCCTCCAGACAGGGACCTCTGGAAACACCATATATTTT.

V is TRBV18 and J is TRBJ2-7; 8 bases line up with TRBD1. J gave up 2 bases and V 3 bases, and 6 bases lay outside the gene matches. This CDR3 region has 15 residues. Germline V gives CDR1 KGHSH, CDR2 LQKENI. CDR3 protein: CASSPGAGGTYEQYV. The CDR3 nucleotides are TGTGCCAGCTCACCGGGCGCAGGGGGCACCTACGAGCAGTACGTC.

The genes are TRBV5-6 and TRBJ1-4, with D perhaps matching TRBD1 (5 bases). Germline values: CDR1 SGHDT, CDR2 YYEEEE. This CDR3 comprises 15 residues. Trimming took 4 bases from V and 7 from J, leaving 17 bases between them. The CDR3 here is CASSLNGASGEKLFF. CDR3 in DNA: TGTGCCAGCAGCCTGAATGGGGCTTCGGGTGAAAAACTGTTTTTT.

The gene calls are TRBV29-1 and TRBJ2-3; 9 bases line up with TRBD1. The CDR3 spans 14 residues. J was trimmed by 0 bases and V by 6 bases; bases with no gene match: 4. In germline, CDR1 is SQVTM, CDR2 ANQGSEA. In DNA form, the CDR3 reads TGCAGCGTCGGGACAGGGACCAGCACAGATACGCAGTATTTT. As protein: CSVGTGTSTDTQYF.

The table lists this clone with a few counts. V is TRBV6-5 and J is TRBJ2-1; TRBD1 matches 9 bases. J was trimmed by 0 bases and V by 6 bases; bases with no gene match: 3. Germline assignment: CDR1 MNHEY and CDR2 SVGAGI. The CDR3 is 15 residues long. The chain's CDR3 is CASRKDRGSYNEQFF. CDR3 nucleotides: TGTGCCAGCAGGAAGGACAGGGGCTCCTACAATGAGCAGTTCTTC.

J is TRBJ2-1 and V is TRBV7-3, with D perhaps given as TRBD1 or TRBD2 (7 bases each). The CDR3 spans 15 residues. Germline CDR1 reads SGHTA; CDR2 reads FQGTGA. Deletions cut 4 bases from V and 7 bases from J, with 17 bases between. CDR3 nucleotides: TGTGCCAGCAGCTATCAGGGGGGGTGGAGGAATGAGCAGTTCTTC. Its protein is CASSYQGGWRNEQFF.

This chain connects TRBV29-1 to TRBJ2-7; maybe TRBD2 (7 bases). The CDR3 consists of 11 residues. The V gene's germline CDR1 is SQVTM and CDR2 ANQGSEA. The CDR3 loop reads CRGEGEYGQYV. In DNA, the CDR3 is TGCCGAGGGGAGGGGGAGTATGGGCAGTACGTC.